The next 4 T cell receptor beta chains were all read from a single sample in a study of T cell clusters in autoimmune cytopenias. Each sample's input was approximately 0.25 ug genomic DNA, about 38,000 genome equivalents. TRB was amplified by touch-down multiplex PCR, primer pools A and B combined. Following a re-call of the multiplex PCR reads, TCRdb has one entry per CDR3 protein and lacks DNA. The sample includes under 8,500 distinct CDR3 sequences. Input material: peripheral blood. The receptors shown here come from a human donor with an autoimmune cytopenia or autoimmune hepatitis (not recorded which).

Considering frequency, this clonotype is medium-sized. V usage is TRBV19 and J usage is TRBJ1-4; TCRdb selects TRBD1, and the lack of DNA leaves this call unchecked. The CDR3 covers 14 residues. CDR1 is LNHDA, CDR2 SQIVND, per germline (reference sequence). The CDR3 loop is CASFPTGVAEKLFF. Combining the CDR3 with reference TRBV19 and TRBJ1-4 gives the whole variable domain DGGITQSPKYLFRKEGQNVTLSCEQNLNHDAMYWYRQDPGQGLRLIYYSQIVNDFQKGDIAEGYSVSREKKESFPLTVTSAQKNPTAFYLCASFPTGVAEKLFFGSGTQLSVL.

The CDR3 loop reads CASSLVEAGVITEAFF. J is TRBJ1-1 and V is TRBV7-9; TCRdb's D call, TRBD1, is unchecked because there is no DNA. From germline, CDR1 is SEHNR and CDR2 FQNEAQ (reference sequence). The CDR3 is 16 residues long.

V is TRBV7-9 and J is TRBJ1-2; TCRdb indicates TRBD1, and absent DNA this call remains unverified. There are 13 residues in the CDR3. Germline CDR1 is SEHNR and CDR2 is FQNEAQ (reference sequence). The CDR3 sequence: CASSPGTDHGYTF.

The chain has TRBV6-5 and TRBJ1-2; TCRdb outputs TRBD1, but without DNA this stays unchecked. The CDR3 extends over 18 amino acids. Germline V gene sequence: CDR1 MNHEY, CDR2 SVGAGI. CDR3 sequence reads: CASSYSLTFGTEDYGYTF.